This TCR beta chain came from a study of T cell repertoires in cytomegalovirus infection. Overall study: CMV infection together with matching HLA type was indicated by public TCR beta signatures. Study observations and caveats: HLA-C-restricted TCR beta clonotypes specific for CMV led the ex vivo response. Carriers of CMV and the relevant HLA type were discriminated by public TCR beta frequency.

The CDR3 length is 13 residues. The germline gives CDR1 SGHTA, CDR2 FQGNSA. V lost 5 bases and J lost 4, with 10 bases in between. TCRdb fed the reads into MiXCR, producing one record per CDR3 protein. The table lists about 260,000 distinct CDR3 sequences, approximately 8.3% of them singletons. This clonotype was seen ten or more times. The target antigen is unknown. The chain uses TRBV7-2 and TRBJ2-3; the D is unclear. The source is a human donor in good health (CMV status not recorded). Some clones in this sample may be carry-over from other donors' samples. What was sequenced was PBMCs. Here the CDR3 DNA reads TGTGCCAGCAGCGTACTTTATGCAGATACGCAGTATTTT. This encodes CASSVLYADTQYF. The full variable domain, in which reference TRBV7-2 and TRBJ2-3 provide the parts outside the CDR3, is GAGVSQSPSNKVTEKGKDVELRCDPISGHTALYWYRQSLGQGLEFLIYFQGNSAPDKSGLPSDRFSAERTGGSVSTLTIQRTQQEDSAVYLCASSVLYADTQYFGPGTRLTVL.